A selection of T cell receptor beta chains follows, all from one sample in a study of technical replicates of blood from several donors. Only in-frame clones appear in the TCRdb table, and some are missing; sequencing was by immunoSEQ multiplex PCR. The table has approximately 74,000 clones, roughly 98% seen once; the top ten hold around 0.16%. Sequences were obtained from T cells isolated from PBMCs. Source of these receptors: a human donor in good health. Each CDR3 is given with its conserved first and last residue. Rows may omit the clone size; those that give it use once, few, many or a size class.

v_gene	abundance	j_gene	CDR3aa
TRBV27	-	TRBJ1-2	CASSFMAGFSGYTF
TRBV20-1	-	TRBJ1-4	CSASRGEKLFF
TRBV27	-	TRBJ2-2	CASSSPRGGNTGELFF
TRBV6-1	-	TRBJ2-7	CASSERGYEQYF
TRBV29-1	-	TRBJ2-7	CSAGTGDAYEQYF
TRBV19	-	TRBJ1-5	CASSPEGWGAQHF
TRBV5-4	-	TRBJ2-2	CASSSRVDGTGELFF
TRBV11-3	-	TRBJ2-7	CASSHSIYEQYF
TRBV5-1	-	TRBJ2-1	CASSLSGNSYNEQFF
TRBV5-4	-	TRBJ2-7	CASSLPTSGASGEQYF
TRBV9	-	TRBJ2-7	CASSPRGGPYEQYF
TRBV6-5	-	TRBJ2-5	CASRPTGTGQETQYF
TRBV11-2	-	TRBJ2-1	CASSGSGRAHEQFF
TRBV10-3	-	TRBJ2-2	CATLTSANTGELFF
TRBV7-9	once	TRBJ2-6	CASTLAFSQSGANVLTF
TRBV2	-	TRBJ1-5	CASRVYLGDSQPQHF
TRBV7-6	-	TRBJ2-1	CASSLGTSAYNEQFF
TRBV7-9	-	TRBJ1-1	CASSQRQGWTEAFF
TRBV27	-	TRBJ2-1	CASSPDKRAGGGNEQFF
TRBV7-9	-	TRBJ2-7	CASSSSGSTGGPYEQYF
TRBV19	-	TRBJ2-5	CASSPRGSGETQYF
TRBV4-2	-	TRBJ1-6	CASSHRVKSHSPLHF
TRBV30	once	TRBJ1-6	CAWSLLPPGQNSPLHF
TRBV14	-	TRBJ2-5	CASSQDLGQGAVEETQYF
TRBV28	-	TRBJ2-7	CASRSRDIRYEQYF
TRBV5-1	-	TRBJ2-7	CASSLAGGNSYEQYF
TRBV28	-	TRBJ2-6	CASSRVWGANVLTF
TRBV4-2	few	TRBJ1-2	CASSQDRGDGYTF
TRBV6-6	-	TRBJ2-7	CASSLAGRGEQYF
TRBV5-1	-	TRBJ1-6	CASRLSPGQVNSPLHF
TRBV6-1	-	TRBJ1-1	CASSDRGGSTNTEAFF
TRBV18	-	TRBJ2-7	CASSILSGGALNEQYF
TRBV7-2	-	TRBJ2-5	CASSQEGTKETQYF